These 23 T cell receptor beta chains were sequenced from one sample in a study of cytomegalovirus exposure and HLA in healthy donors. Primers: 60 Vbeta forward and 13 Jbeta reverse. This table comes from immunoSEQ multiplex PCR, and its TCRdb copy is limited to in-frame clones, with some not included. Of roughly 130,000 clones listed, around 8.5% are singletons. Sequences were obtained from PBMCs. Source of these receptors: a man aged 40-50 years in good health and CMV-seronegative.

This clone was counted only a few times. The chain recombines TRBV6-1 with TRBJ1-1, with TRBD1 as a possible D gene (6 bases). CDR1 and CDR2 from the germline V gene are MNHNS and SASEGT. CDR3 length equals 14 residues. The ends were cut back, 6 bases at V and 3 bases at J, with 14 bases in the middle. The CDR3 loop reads CASRDSNRDTEAFF. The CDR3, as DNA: TGTGCCAGCAGGGACAGCAACAGGGACACTGAAGCTTTCTTT.

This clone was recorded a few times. In DNA form, the CDR3 reads TGCAGCGTTGCGGGGGAGGGCACCGGGGAGCTGTTTTTT. This sequence encodes CSVAGEGTGELFF. The chain recombines TRBV29-1 with TRBJ2-2; 7 bases match TRBD2. Germline CDR1 SQVTM, CDR2 ANQGSEA. The CDR3 totals 13 residues. Unmatched junction bases numbered 3, after V lost 4 bases and J lost 4 bases.

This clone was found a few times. DNA of the CDR3: TGCGCCAGCAGCCAAGAGGGACTAATCACAGATACGCAGTATTTT. Translating it yields CASSQEGLITDTQYF. The rearrangement links TRBV4-3 to TRBJ2-3, with 7 bases matching TRBD2. In germline, CDR1 is LGHNA, CDR2 YSLEER. V lost 0 bases and J lost 2; bases outside the gene matches: 2. The CDR3 is 15 residues long.

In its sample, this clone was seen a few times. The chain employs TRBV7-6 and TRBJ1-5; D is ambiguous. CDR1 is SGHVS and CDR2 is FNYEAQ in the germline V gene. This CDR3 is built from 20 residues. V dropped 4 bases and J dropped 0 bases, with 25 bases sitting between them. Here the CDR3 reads CASSSPDQQLALYSNQPQHF. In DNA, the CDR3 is TGTGCCAGCAGCTCCCCGGACCAGCAACTAGCTCTCTATAGCAATCAGCCCCAGCATTTT.

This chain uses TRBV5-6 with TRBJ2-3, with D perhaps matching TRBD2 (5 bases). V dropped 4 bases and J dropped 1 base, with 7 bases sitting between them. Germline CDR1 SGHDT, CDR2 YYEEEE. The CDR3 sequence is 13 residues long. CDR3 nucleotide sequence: TGTGCCAGCAGCCGGACTCGCACAGATACGCAGTATTTT. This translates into CASSRTRTDTQYF.

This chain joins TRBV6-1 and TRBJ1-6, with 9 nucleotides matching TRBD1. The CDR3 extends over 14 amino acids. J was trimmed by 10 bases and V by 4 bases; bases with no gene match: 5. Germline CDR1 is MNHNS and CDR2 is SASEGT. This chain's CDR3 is CASSGRDRESPLHF. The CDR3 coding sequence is TGTGCCAGCAGTGGCCGGGACAGGGAATCACCCCTCCACTTT.

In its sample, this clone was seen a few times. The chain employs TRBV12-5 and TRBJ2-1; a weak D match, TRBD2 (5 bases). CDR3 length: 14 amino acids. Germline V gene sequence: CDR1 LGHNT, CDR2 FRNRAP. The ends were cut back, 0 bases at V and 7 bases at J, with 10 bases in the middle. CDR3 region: CASGLVASWNEQFF. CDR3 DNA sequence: TGTGCTAGTGGTTTGGTAGCTAGCTGGAATGAGCAGTTCTTC.

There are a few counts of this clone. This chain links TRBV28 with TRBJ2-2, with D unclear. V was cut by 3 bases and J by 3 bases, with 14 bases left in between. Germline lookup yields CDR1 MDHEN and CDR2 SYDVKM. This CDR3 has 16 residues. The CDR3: CASSFGHLSDTGELFF. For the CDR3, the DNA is TGTGCCAGCAGTTTCGGTCACCTCAGCGACACCGGGGAGCTGTTTTTT.

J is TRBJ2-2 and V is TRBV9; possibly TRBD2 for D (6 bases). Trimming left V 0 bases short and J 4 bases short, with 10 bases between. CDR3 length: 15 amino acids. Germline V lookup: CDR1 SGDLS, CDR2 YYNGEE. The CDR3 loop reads CASSVAYGGTGELFF. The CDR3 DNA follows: TGTGCCAGCAGCGTAGCCTACGGGGGCACCGGGGAGCTGTTTTTT.

The CDR3 spells CASSLGRVRAWTEAFF. The CDR3 region has the DNA TGTGCCAGCAGCTTAGGGAGGGTCAGGGCCTGGACTGAAGCTTTCTTT. The chain has TRBV7-2 and TRBJ1-1, with TRBD1 as a possible D gene (5 bases). This CDR3 region has 16 residues. V shed 1 base and J shed 5 bases, with 17 bases lying between them. The V gene's germline CDR1 is SGHTA and CDR2 FQGNSA.

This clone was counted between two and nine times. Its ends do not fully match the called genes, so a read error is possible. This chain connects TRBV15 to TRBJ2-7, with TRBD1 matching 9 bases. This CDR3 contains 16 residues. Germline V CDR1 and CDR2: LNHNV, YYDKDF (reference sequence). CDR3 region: CATSRDRGTGRHERYF. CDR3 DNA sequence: TGTGCCACCAGCAGAGATCGAGGGACAGGGAGGCACGAGCGGTACTTC.

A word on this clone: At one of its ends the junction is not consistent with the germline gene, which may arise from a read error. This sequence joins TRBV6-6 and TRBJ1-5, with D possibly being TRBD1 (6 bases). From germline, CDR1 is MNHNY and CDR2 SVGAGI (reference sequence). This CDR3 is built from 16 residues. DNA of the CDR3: TGTGCCAGCAGTCCCCACCCCGGACAGCACAATCAGCCCCAGAATTTT. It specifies CASSPHPGQHNQPQNF.

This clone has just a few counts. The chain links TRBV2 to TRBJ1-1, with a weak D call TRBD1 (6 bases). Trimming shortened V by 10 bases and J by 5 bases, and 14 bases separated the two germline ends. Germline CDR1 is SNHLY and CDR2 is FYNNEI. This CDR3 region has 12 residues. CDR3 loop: CATPGVGTEAFF. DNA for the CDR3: TGTGCCACTCCAGGGGTGGGAACTGAAGCTTTCTTT.

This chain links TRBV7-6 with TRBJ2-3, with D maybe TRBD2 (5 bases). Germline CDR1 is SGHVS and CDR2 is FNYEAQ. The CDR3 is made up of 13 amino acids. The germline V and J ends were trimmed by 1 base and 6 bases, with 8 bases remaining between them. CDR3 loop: CASSLGTGDTQYF. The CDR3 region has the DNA TGTGCCAGCAGCTTAGGTACGGGGGATACGCAGTATTTT.

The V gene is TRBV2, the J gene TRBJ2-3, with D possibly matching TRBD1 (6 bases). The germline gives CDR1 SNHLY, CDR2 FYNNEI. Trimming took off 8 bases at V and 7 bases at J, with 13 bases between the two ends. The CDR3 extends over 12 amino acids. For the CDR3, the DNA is TGTGCCAGCGGACAGCAGTACAATACGCAGTATTTT. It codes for CASGQQYNTQYF.

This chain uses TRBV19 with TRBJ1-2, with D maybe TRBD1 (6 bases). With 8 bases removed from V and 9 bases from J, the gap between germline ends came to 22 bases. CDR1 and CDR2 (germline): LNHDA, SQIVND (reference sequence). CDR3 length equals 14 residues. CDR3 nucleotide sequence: TGTGCCAGTGATGAGGACAGAGCCTTGTATAGCTACACCTTC. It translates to CASDEDRALYSYTF.

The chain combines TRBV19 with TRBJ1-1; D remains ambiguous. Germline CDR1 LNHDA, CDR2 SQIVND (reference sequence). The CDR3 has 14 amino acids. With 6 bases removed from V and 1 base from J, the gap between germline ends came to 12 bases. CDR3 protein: CASSPIDTNTEAFF. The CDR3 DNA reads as TGTGCCAGTAGCCCAATCGACACGAACACTGAAGCTTTCTTT.

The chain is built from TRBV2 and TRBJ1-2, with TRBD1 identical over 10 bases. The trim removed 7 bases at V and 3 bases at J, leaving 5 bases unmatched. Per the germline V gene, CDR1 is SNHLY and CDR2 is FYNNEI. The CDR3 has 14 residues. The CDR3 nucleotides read TGTGCCAGCATCGACAGGGGGCGAGACTATGGCTACACCTTC. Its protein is CASIDRGRDYGYTF.

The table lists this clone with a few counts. CDR3 sequence: CASNPGQGMGPQHF. In DNA form, the CDR3 reads TGTGCCAGCAATCCGGGACAGGGGATGGGGCCCCAGCATTTT. The J gene is TRBJ1-5, the V gene TRBV27, with TRBD1 matching 10 bases. Germline CDR1 and CDR2: MNHEY and SMNVEV (reference sequence). The CDR3 runs to 14 residues. V gave up 7 bases and J gave up 9 bases; unmatched junction bases: 9.

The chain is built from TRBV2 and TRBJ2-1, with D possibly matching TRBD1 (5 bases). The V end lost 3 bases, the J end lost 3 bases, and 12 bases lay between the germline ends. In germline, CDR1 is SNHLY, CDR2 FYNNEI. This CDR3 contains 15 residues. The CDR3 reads CASSEGQKHYNEQFF. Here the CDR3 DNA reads TGTGCCAGCAGTGAGGGGCAGAAACACTACAATGAGCAGTTCTTC.

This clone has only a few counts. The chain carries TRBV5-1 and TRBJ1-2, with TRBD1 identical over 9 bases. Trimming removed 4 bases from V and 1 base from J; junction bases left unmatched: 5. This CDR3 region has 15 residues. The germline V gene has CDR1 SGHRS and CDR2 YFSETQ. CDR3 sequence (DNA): TGCGCCAGCAGCCTTCGGACAGGGGTTAACTATGGCTACACCTTC. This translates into CASSLRTGVNYGYTF. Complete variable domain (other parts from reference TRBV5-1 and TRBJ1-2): KAGVTQTPRYLIKTRGQQVTLSCSPISGHRSVSWYQQTPGQGLQFLFEYFSETQRNKGNFPGRFSGRQFSNSRSEMNVSTLELGDSALYLCASSLRTGVNYGYTFGSGTRLTVV.

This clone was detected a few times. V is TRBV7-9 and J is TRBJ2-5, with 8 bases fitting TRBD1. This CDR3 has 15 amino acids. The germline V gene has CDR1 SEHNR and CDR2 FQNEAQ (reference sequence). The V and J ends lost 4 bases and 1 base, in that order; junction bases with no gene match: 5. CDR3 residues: CASSSFGQGQETQYF. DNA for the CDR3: TGTGCCAGCAGCTCCTTCGGACAGGGCCAAGAGACCCAGTACTTC. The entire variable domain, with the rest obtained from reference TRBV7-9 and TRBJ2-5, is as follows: DTGVSQNPRHKITKRGQNVTFRCDPISEHNRLYWYRQTLGQGPEFLTYFQNEAQLEKSRLLSDRFSAERPKGSFSTLEIQRTEQGDSAMYLCASSSFGQGQETQYFGPGTRLLVL.

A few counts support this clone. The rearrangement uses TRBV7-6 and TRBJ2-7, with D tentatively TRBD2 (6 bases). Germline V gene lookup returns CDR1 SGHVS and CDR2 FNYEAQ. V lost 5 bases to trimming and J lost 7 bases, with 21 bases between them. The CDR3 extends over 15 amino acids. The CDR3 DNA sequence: TGTGCCAGCAGCCCCGCCCCGGGAGAAGGGAGAGAGCAGTACTTC. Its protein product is CASSPAPGEGREQYF.